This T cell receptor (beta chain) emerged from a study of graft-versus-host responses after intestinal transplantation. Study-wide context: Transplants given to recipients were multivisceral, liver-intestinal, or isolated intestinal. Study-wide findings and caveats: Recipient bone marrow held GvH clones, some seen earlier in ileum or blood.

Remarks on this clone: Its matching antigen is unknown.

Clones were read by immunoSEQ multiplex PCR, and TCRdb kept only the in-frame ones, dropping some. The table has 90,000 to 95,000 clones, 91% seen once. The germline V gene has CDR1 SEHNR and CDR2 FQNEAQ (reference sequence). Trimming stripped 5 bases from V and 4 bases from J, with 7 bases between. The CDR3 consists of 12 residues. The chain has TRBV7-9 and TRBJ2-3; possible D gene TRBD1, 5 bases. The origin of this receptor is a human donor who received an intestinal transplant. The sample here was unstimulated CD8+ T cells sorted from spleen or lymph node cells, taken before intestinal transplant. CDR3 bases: TGTGCCAGCAGCCCCAGGGCAGATACGCAGTATTTT. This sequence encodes CASSPRADTQYF. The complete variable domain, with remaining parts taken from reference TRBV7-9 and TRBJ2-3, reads DTGVSQNPRHKITKRGQNVTFRCDPISEHNRLYWYRQTLGQGPEFLTYFQNEAQLEKSRLLSDRFSAERPKGSFSTLEIQRTEQGDSAMYLCASSPRADTQYFGPGTRLTVL.